A selection of T cell receptor beta chains follows, all from one sample in a study of blood T cell repertoires in COVID-19. The repertoire was sequenced with immunoSEQ multiplex PCR; TCRdb's copy has only in-frame clones and lacks some. The table shows 130,000 to 150,000 clones, with approximately 88% occurring only once. Input material: peripheral blood. The source is a human donor in a cohort sampled during active COVID-19. The CDR3 runs from the conserved cysteine through the conserved F or W. Fields, in order: J gene, CDR3 length, V gene, clone size, D gene, CDR3 protein, CDR3 DNA. The D gene is left open where the match is weak. Size is stated for part of the rows, as once, few or many counts, or as a class when the clone is expanded.

>TRBJ1-1|13|TRBV6-5|NA|TRBD1
CASRRTGYTEAFF
TGTGCCAGCAGAAGGACAGGGTACACTGAAGCTTTCTTT
>TRBJ1-1|16|TRBV28|NA|TRBD1
CASGDRDRGWSPEAFF
TGTGCCAGCGGGGACAGGGACAGGGGATGGTCGCCTGAAGCTTTCTTT
>TRBJ1-2|14|TRBV30|NA|NA
CAWSGGRGFTGYTF
TGTGCCTGGAGTGGAGGAAGGGGTTTCACTGGCTACACCTTC
>TRBJ1-4|14|TRBV28|NA|TRBD1
CASSQGASNEKLFF
TGTGCCAGCAGTCAGGGGGCGAGCAATGAAAAACTGTTTTTT
>TRBJ2-3|18|TRBV25-1|NA|TRBD2
CASSTRSTSGRLYDTQYF
TGTGCCAGCAGCACCCGGTCGACTAGCGGGAGGTTGTACGATACGCAGTATTTT
>TRBJ2-4|13|TRBV28|NA|NA
CASSFLSRNIQYF
TGTGCCAGCAGTTTTTTATCCCGAAACATTCAGTACTTC
>TRBJ1-1|13|TRBV30|NA|NA
CAWSKQRNTEAFF
TGTGCCTGGAGTAAACAGAGGAACACTGAAGCTTTCTTT
>TRBJ2-3|15|TRBV7-2|NA|TRBD2
CASSLAGAELDTQYF
TGTGCCAGCAGCCTAGCGGGGGCTGAGCTCGATACGCAGTATTTT
>TRBJ2-3|13|TRBV25-1|NA|NA
CATRRGGTDTQYF
TGTGCCACCCGGCGGGGCGGCACAGATACGCAGTATTTT
>TRBJ1-2|18|TRBV6-1|once|NA
CASSESPPGWASNYGYTF
TGTGCCAGCAGTGAATCCCCTCCCGGCTGGGCCTCCAACTATGGCTACACCTTC
>TRBJ1-1|14|TRBV7-8|NA|NA
CASSSQRGSTEAFF
TGTGCCAGCAGTTCCCAGCGGGGGTCCACTGAAGCTTTCTTT
>TRBJ1-4|16|TRBV4-1|NA|TRBD1
CASSQGYRGPNEKLFF
TGCGCCAGCAGCCAGGGATACAGGGGCCCTAATGAAAAACTGTTTTTT
>TRBJ2-7|16|TRBV5-1|NA|TRBD1
CASSPPPRTGVIEQYF
TGCGCCAGCAGCCCCCCCCCGCGGACAGGGGTCATCGAGCAGTACTTC
>TRBJ1-1|11|TRBV29-1|NA|NA
CSVGHNTEAFF
TGCAGCGTTGGGCACAACACTGAAGCTTTCTTT
>TRBJ2-3|13|TRBV7-6|NA|NA
CASSFAVTDTQYF
TGTGCCAGCAGCTTCGCGGTTACAGATACGCAGTATTTT
>TRBJ2-3|15|TRBV2|NA|TRBD2
CASSPSGGSTDTQYF
TGTGCCAGCAGCCCTAGCGGGGGGAGCACAGATACGCAGTATTTT
>TRBJ1-6|16|TRBV9|NA|TRBD1
CASSTRLGTGDSPLHF
TGTGCCAGCAGCACGCGGCTCGGGACAGGGGACTCACCCCTCCACTTT
>TRBJ1-5|15|TRBV4-2|NA|NA
CASSQDRVSNQPQHF
TGTGCCAGCAGCCAAGACAGGGTTAGCAATCAGCCCCAGCATTTT
>TRBJ1-1|13|TRBV4-1|NA|NA
CASSQGRDTEAFF
TGCGCCAGCAGCCAAGGTCGGGACACTGAAGCTTTCTTT
>TRBJ1-1|12|TRBV29-1|NA|NA
CSVEILNTEAFF
TGCAGCGTCGAAATCCTTAACACTGAAGCTTTCTTT
>TRBJ1-3|13|TRBV6-5|NA|NA
CASSSGGGNTIYF
TGTGCCAGCAGTTCCGGAGGAGGAAACACCATATATTTT
>TRBJ1-5|17|TRBV7-9|few|NA
CASAPLRDTYSNQPQHF
TGTGCCAGCGCCCCGCTGAGGGACACATATAGCAATCAGCCCCAGCATTTT
>TRBJ2-5|15|TRBV5-1|NA|TRBD1
CASSSGTGGMETQYF
TGCGCCAGCAGCTCCGGGACAGGGGGCATGGAGACCCAGTACTTC
>TRBJ2-1|14|TRBV4-1|NA|TRBD1
CASSQDRTGGEQFF
TGCGCCAGCAGCCAAGATCGGACAGGGGGTGAGCAGTTCTTC
>TRBJ2-3|18|TRBV18|NA|TRBD2
CASSLSGLAGALTDTQYF
TGTGCCAGCTCACTTTCGGGACTAGCGGGGGCCCTCACAGATACGCAGTATTTT
>TRBJ2-2|15|TRBV2|NA|TRBD1
CASSRTGGDTGELFF
TGTGCCAGCAGTAGGACAGGGGGCGACACCGGGGAGCTGTTTTTT
>TRBJ2-5|15|TRBV9|NA|TRBD1
CASSVAPDRGETQYF
TGTGCCAGCAGCGTAGCCCCGGACAGGGGAGAGACCCAGTACTTC
>TRBJ2-2|14|TRBV7-8|NA|TRBD1
CASSWGQGVGELFF
TGTGCCAGCAGCTGGGGACAGGGGGTCGGGGAGCTGTTTTTT
>TRBJ1-4|15|TRBV4-1|NA|TRBD1
CASSQGGQGGEKLFF
TGCGCCAGCAGCCAAGGGGGACAGGGAGGGGAAAAACTGTTTTTT
>TRBJ1-6|14|TRBV27|NA|TRBD1
CASNAGTANSPLHF
TGTGCCAGCAATGCCGGGACAGCTAATTCACCCCTCCACTTT
>TRBJ2-1|16|TRBV9|once|NA
CASSTLLAGIYNEQFF
TGTGCCAGCAGCACCCTACTAGCAGGGATATACAATGAGCAGTTCTTC
>TRBJ1-5|14|TRBV5-8|NA|NA
CASRPRWGEQPQHF
TGTGCCAGCAGGCCCCGTTGGGGGGAGCAGCCCCAGCATTTT
>TRBJ2-1|15|TRBV9|few|TRBD2
CASSVGRRGDNEQFF
TGTGCCAGCAGCGTAGGTCGGCGGGGGGACAATGAGCAGTTCTTC
>TRBJ1-5|15|TRBV2|once|TRBD1
CASSMGQSNNQPQHF
TGTGCCAGCAGCATGGGACAGAGTAACAATCAGCCCCAGCATTTT
>TRBJ2-2|11|TRBV24-1|NA|NA
CATSLTGELFF
TGTGCCACCAGTCTCACCGGGGAGCTGTTTTTT
>TRBJ1-4|15|TRBV5-1|NA|TRBD1
CASSKPGGLEEKLFF
TGCGCCAGCAGCAAACCAGGGGGCCTAGAAGAAAAACTGTTTTTT
>TRBJ2-3|15|TRBV10-1|NA|TRBD2
CASSESGLAANTQYF
TGCGCCAGCAGTGAGTCTGGACTAGCGGCGAATACGCAGTATTTT
>TRBJ2-7|15|TRBV5-6|NA|TRBD2
CASSLLSGGASEQYF
TGTGCCAGCAGCTTGTTGAGCGGGGGGGCTTCCGAGCAGTACTTC
>TRBJ2-3|15|TRBV9|NA|TRBD2
CASSVGGRGTDTQYF
TGTGCCAGCAGCGTAGGCGGGAGGGGCACAGATACGCAGTATTTT
>TRBJ1-1|13|TRBV27|few|NA
CASSSEGFTEAFF
TGTGCCAGCAGTTCGGAGGGCTTCACTGAAGCTTTCTTT